This T cell receptor (beta chain) was captured by sequencing in a study of neurological immune-mediated disorders. Details on this clonotype: Its antigen is still unknown.

Germline V CDR1 and CDR2: MNHNS, SASEGT. CDR3 size: 12 residues. Trimming took 6 bases from V and 10 from J, leaving 12 bases between them. Regarding the study as a whole: There were no CDR3 amino acid sequences shared by expanded clones across subjects, a result suggesting private repertoires in all groups.

MiXCR, applied by TCRdb to the 5' RACE reads, yields one record per CDR3 protein. The sample carries about 65,000 distinct CDR3 sequences, approximately 3.7% recorded once. The receptor was isolated from a man over 45 with multiple sclerosis. V usage is TRBV6-1 and J usage is TRBJ2-2; D unclear. Material for sequencing was PBMCs. The CDR3 region is CASRAVIAELFF. In nucleotides, the CDR3 is TGTGCCAGCAGAGCCGTCATTGCGGAGCTGTTTTTT.